This is a list of T cell receptor beta chains from one sample in a study of T cell clones after liver transplantation. The data were produced by immunoSEQ multiplex PCR, yet TCRdb's version contains in-frame clones alone and is incomplete. The data contain just over 60,000 clones, 71% of them seen just once; the ten biggest clones take up approximately 16%. This specimen consisted of CD4+ T cells from blood, obtained before liver transplant. These receptors originate from a human donor who received a liver transplant. The CDR3 runs from the conserved cysteine through the conserved F or W. Each record gives: J gene, clone size, D gene, V gene, CDR3 protein, CDR3 DNA. A D gene is named only where the DNA matches it firmly. Clone size is not always given. Where it is, it says once, few, many or a class for expanded clones.

j_gene: TRBJ1-2
abundance: -
d_gene: -
v_gene: TRBV30
CDR3aa: CAWSRGMGSGGYTF
CDR3nt: TGTGCCTGGAGTCGCGGGATGGGGTCAGGAGGCTACACCTTC

j_gene: TRBJ2-1
abundance: -
d_gene: -
v_gene: TRBV27
CDR3aa: CASSSRVEQFF
CDR3nt: TGTGCCAGCAGTTCCCGGGTTGAGCAGTTCTTC

j_gene: TRBJ1-6
abundance: -
d_gene: -
v_gene: TRBV6-1
CDR3aa: CASSESGGGSSYNSPLHF
CDR3nt: TGTGCCAGCAGTGAGTCGGGAGGGGGGAGCTCCTATAATTCACCCCTCCACTTT

j_gene: TRBJ2-7
abundance: once
d_gene: TRBD2
v_gene: TRBV9
CDR3aa: CASSDGLGLVGGAQYF
CDR3nt: TGTGCCAGCAGCGACGGACTAGGACTAGTTGGAGGCGCGCAGTACTTC

j_gene: TRBJ2-6
abundance: -
d_gene: -
v_gene: TRBV28
CDR3aa: CASSSGTYSGANVLTF
CDR3nt: TGTGCCAGCAGTTCCGGGACATATTCTGGGGCCAACGTCCTGACTTTC

j_gene: TRBJ1-2
abundance: -
d_gene: TRBD1
v_gene: TRBV10-3
CDR3aa: CAIRPDRGDGYTF
CDR3nt: TGTGCCATCAGGCCGGACAGGGGCGATGGCTACACCTTC

j_gene: TRBJ1-5
abundance: -
d_gene: TRBD1
v_gene: TRBV2
CDR3aa: CASSHRTGQNQPQHF
CDR3nt: TGTGCCAGCAGTCACCGGACAGGCCAGAATCAGCCCCAGCATTTT

j_gene: TRBJ1-6
abundance: -
d_gene: TRBD1
v_gene: TRBV6-1
CDR3aa: CASSDPDRQGTIDSPLHF
CDR3nt: TGTGCCAGCAGTGACCCAGACCGACAGGGGACGATTGATTCACCCCTCCACTTT

j_gene: TRBJ2-2
abundance: -
d_gene: TRBD1
v_gene: TRBV7-2
CDR3aa: CASSSGTGVTGELFF
CDR3nt: TGTGCCAGCAGCTCCGGGACAGGGGTGACCGGGGAGCTGTTTTTT

j_gene: TRBJ2-2
abundance: few
d_gene: -
v_gene: TRBV10-3
CDR3aa: CAISESGGGTGELFF
CDR3nt: TGTGCCATCAGTGAGTCGGGGGGAGGCACCGGGGAGCTGTTTTTT

j_gene: TRBJ1-1
abundance: -
d_gene: -
v_gene: TRBV5-1
CDR3aa: CASSTEGGVGEAFF
CDR3nt: TGCGCCAGCAGCACAGAAGGAGGGGTTGGTGAAGCTTTCTTT

j_gene: TRBJ2-2
abundance: -
d_gene: TRBD2
v_gene: TRBV4-1
CDR3aa: CASSPDGGAGTGELFF
CDR3nt: TGCGCCAGCAGCCCTGACGGGGGGGCAGGGACCGGGGAGCTGTTTTTT

j_gene: TRBJ2-2
abundance: -
d_gene: -
v_gene: TRBV28
CDR3aa: CASSWAPDTGELFF
CDR3nt: TGTGCCAGCAGTTGGGCCCCGGACACCGGGGAGCTGTTTTTT

j_gene: TRBJ2-1
abundance: few
d_gene: TRBD2
v_gene: TRBV7-3
CDR3aa: CASSFSGGANEQFF
CDR3nt: TGTGCCAGCAGCTTCAGCGGGGGGGCAAATGAGCAGTTCTTC

j_gene: TRBJ1-4
abundance: -
d_gene: -
v_gene: TRBV6-6
CDR3aa: CASSSPGQDEKLFF
CDR3nt: TGTGCCAGCAGTTCCCCGGGACAAGATGAAAAACTGTTTTTT

j_gene: TRBJ2-5
abundance: -
d_gene: -
v_gene: TRBV18
CDR3aa: CASSLDSQETQYF
CDR3nt: TGTGCCAGCTCACTGGACAGCCAAGAGACCCAGTACTTC

j_gene: TRBJ2-3
abundance: -
d_gene: TRBD1
v_gene: TRBV6-1
CDR3aa: CASSTDRGGADTQYF
CDR3nt: TGTGCCAGCAGTACTGACAGGGGAGGCGCAGATACGCAGTATTTT

j_gene: TRBJ2-5
abundance: -
d_gene: -
v_gene: TRBV4-1
CDR3aa: CASSQGPKTKELETQYF
CDR3nt: TGCGCCAGCAGCCAAGGCCCCAAGACAAAGGAATTAGAGACCCAGTACTTC

j_gene: TRBJ1-2
abundance: -
d_gene: -
v_gene: TRBV5-1
CDR3aa: CASSLEADTLRGYTF
CDR3nt: TGCGCCAGCAGCTTAGAGGCGGATACACTACGGGGCTACACCTTC

j_gene: TRBJ2-5
abundance: -
d_gene: -
v_gene: TRBV9
CDR3aa: CASSVEARDWETQYF
CDR3nt: TGTGCCAGCAGCGTAGAAGCCCGGGATTGGGAGACCCAGTACTTC

j_gene: TRBJ2-2
abundance: -
d_gene: -
v_gene: TRBV2
CDR3aa: CASSVTSIGTGELFF
CDR3nt: TGTGCCAGCAGTGTCACTAGCATCGGAACCGGGGAGCTGTTTTTT

j_gene: TRBJ1-5
abundance: -
d_gene: TRBD1
v_gene: TRBV7-2
CDR3aa: CASSPGGSSNQPQHF
CDR3nt: TGTGCCAGCAGCCCAGGGGGCAGTAGCAATCAGCCCCAGCATTTT

j_gene: TRBJ2-3
abundance: -
d_gene: TRBD1
v_gene: TRBV6-1
CDR3aa: CASRDRGSDTQYF
CDR3nt: TGTGCCAGCCGGGACAGGGGATCCGATACGCAGTATTTT

j_gene: TRBJ1-5
abundance: few
d_gene: -
v_gene: TRBV10-3
CDR3aa: CAISESSGDSNQPQHF
CDR3nt: TGTGCCATCAGTGAGTCGAGCGGGGATAGCAATCAGCCCCAGCATTTT

j_gene: TRBJ2-5
abundance: -
d_gene: -
v_gene: TRBV9
CDR3aa: CASSVATGPSRTQYF
CDR3nt: TGTGCCAGCAGCGTAGCTACAGGGCCCTCGCGGACCCAGTACTTC

j_gene: TRBJ1-3
abundance: many
d_gene: -
v_gene: TRBV6-5
CDR3aa: CASIATTNTIYF
CDR3nt: TGTGCCAGCATTGCAACAACCAACACCATATATTTT

j_gene: TRBJ1-6
abundance: few
d_gene: TRBD1
v_gene: TRBV7-9
CDR3aa: CASSLKERGQGNSPLHF
CDR3nt: TGTGCCAGCAGCTTAAAGGAACGGGGACAGGGAAATTCACCCCTCCACTTT

j_gene: TRBJ1-1
abundance: once
d_gene: -
v_gene: TRBV21-1
CDR3aa: CASSKAENDNTEAFF
CDR3nt: TGTGCCAGCAGCAAAGCGGAGAATGACAACACTGAAGCTTTCTTT

j_gene: TRBJ2-7
abundance: -
d_gene: -
v_gene: TRBV18
CDR3aa: CASSPPLGPEQYF
CDR3nt: TGTGCCAGCTCACCACCCTTGGGCCCCGAGCAGTACTTC

j_gene: TRBJ2-7
abundance: -
d_gene: -
v_gene: TRBV10-3
CDR3aa: CAIKQGGGYEQYF
CDR3nt: TGTGCCATCAAGCAGGGAGGTGGGTACGAGCAGTACTTC

j_gene: TRBJ2-3
abundance: -
d_gene: TRBD2
v_gene: TRBV5-1
CDR3aa: CASSRSSGGPDTQYF
CDR3nt: TGCGCCAGCAGCCGATCTAGCGGGGGGCCAGATACGCAGTATTTT

j_gene: TRBJ2-2
abundance: -
d_gene: TRBD1
v_gene: TRBV5-1
CDR3aa: CASSLRQGAGGELFF
CDR3nt: TGCGCCAGCAGCTTACGACAGGGGGCAGGCGGGGAGCTGTTTTTT

j_gene: TRBJ1-5
abundance: few
d_gene: -
v_gene: TRBV30
CDR3aa: CAWSQEGRQPQHF
CDR3nt: TGTGCCTGGAGTCAGGAGGGGAGGCAGCCCCAGCATTTT

j_gene: TRBJ2-5
abundance: -
d_gene: -
v_gene: TRBV7-6
CDR3aa: CASTLKLQGNGETQYF
CDR3nt: TGTGCCAGCACGCTAAAACTCCAGGGGAACGGAGAGACCCAGTACTTC

j_gene: TRBJ1-5
abundance: -
d_gene: TRBD1
v_gene: TRBV28
CDR3aa: CASRRTGPPSRLKAQHF
CDR3nt: TGTGCCAGCAGGAGGACAGGTCCTCCTTCAAGATTAAAAGCCCAGCATTTT

j_gene: TRBJ2-2
abundance: once
d_gene: -
v_gene: TRBV11-3
CDR3aa: CASSLGGGTGELFF
CDR3nt: TGTGCCAGCAGCTTGGGAGGGGGCACCGGGGAGCTGTTTTTT

j_gene: TRBJ2-5
abundance: -
d_gene: TRBD2
v_gene: TRBV9
CDR3aa: CASSVSAGGKIQETQYF
CDR3nt: TGTGCCAGCAGCGTAAGCGCGGGGGGGAAGATCCAAGAGACCCAGTACTTC

j_gene: TRBJ1-4
abundance: -
d_gene: -
v_gene: TRBV11-3
CDR3aa: CASSLEYREKLFF
CDR3nt: TGTGCCAGCAGCTTAGAGTATCGGGAAAAACTGTTTTTT

j_gene: TRBJ2-7
abundance: once
d_gene: -
v_gene: TRBV7-7
CDR3aa: CASSLGTDSSYEQYF
CDR3nt: TGTGCCAGCAGCTTAGGGACAGACAGCTCCTACGAGCAGTACTTC

j_gene: TRBJ1-1
abundance: -
d_gene: -
v_gene: TRBV6-1
CDR3aa: CASSRRDTEAFF
CDR3nt: TGTGCCAGCAGTAGGAGGGACACTGAAGCTTTCTTT

j_gene: TRBJ2-7
abundance: -
d_gene: TRBD1
v_gene: TRBV5-4
CDR3aa: CASRPGQAESYEQYF
CDR3nt: TGTGCCAGCAGGCCGGGACAGGCGGAGTCCTACGAGCAGTACTTC

j_gene: TRBJ1-2
abundance: few
d_gene: TRBD1
v_gene: TRBV2
CDR3aa: CASSEETGTNYGYTF
CDR3nt: TGTGCCAGCAGTGAAGAGACAGGGACTAACTATGGCTACACCTTC

j_gene: TRBJ1-5
abundance: once
d_gene: TRBD1
v_gene: TRBV6-6
CDR3aa: CASSYGGQLNQPQHF
CDR3nt: TGTGCCAGCAGTTATGGGGGACAGCTCAATCAGCCCCAGCATTTT

j_gene: TRBJ1-3
abundance: -
d_gene: -
v_gene: TRBV5-1
CDR3aa: CASSSQGPLSGNTIYF
CDR3nt: TGCGCCAGCAGCTCACAGGGACCCCTCTCTGGAAACACCATATATTTT

j_gene: TRBJ2-1
abundance: once
d_gene: TRBD2
v_gene: TRBV11-2
CDR3aa: CASSTWRGVPNSYNEQFF
CDR3nt: TGTGCCAGCAGCACGTGGCGGGGGGTTCCTAATTCCTACAATGAGCAGTTCTTC

j_gene: TRBJ2-3
abundance: -
d_gene: TRBD2
v_gene: TRBV7-3
CDR3aa: CASSSTSGGTDTQYF
CDR3nt: TGTGCCAGCAGCTCGACTAGCGGGGGCACAGATACGCAGTATTTT